A selection of T cell receptor beta chains follows, all from one sample in a study of CD4 T cells in relation to SARS-CoV-2 and coronaviruses. These receptors have no known antigen. Libraries were prepared by immunoSEQ multiplex PCR; TCRdb keeps only in-frame clonotypes and omits some of them. Altogether 9,500 to 15,000 clones are present, 70% to 80% being singletons, with the ten largest covering roughly 14%. Sequences were obtained from CD4+ T cells from PBMCs, cultured in vitro. These receptors were obtained from a human donor in good health. The CDR3 runs from the conserved cysteine through the conserved F or W.

V	J	length	CDR3
TRBV2	TRBJ2-7	14	CASSEREGPYEQYF
TRBV7-9	TRBJ2-5	14	CASSLTSGRETQYF
TRBV5-4	TRBJ2-5	13	CASFRGPGETQYF
TRBV13	TRBJ2-7	16	CASSKNTGASSYEQYF
TRBV19	TRBJ1-5	13	CASSIEGNQPQHF
TRBV30	TRBJ2-3	15	CAWRNGQGYTDTQYF
TRBV6-5	TRBJ2-4	14	CASVGRVAKNIQYF
TRBV6-5	TRBJ2-6	15	CASSLGFSGANVLTF
TRBV4-3	TRBJ1-2	15	CASSQDRSESRGYTF
TRBV7-2	TRBJ1-3	19	CASSSRDRGLGFSGNTIYF
TRBV12-3/TRBV12-4	TRBJ2-7	12	CASSSPHGEQYF
TRBV3-1/TRBV3-2	TRBJ2-7	13	CASSPGQPYEQYF
TRBV7-2	TRBJ1-1	13	CASSLEPNTEAFF
TRBV3-1/TRBV3-2	TRBJ2-3	15	CASSQAQPKKDTQYF
TRBV14	TRBJ2-1	12	CASSDTYNEQFF
TRBV7-7	TRBJ1-1	13	CASSSYTQGEAFF
TRBV18	TRBJ2-1	17	CASSPGQGGMVNNEQFF
TRBV12-3/TRBV12-4	TRBJ1-2	13	CASSFLDRYGYTF
TRBV7-9	TRBJ1-2	14	CASSLGLQFYGYTF
TRBV7-2	TRBJ1-3	15	CASSLGRDSGNTIYF
TRBV3-1/TRBV3-2	TRBJ1-1	13	CASSQGGLLEAFF
TRBV2	TRBJ2-2	16	CASNQQGAGNTGELFF
TRBV7-2	TRBJ1-5	14	CATGGGQPNQPQHF
TRBV3-1/TRBV3-2	TRBJ1-2	13	CASSQDGRIGYTF
TRBV28	TRBJ1-6	18	CASSFLRRSTNRNSPLHF
TRBV13	TRBJ2-1	17	CASSTLWGPSSYNEQFF
TRBV29-1	TRBJ2-7	14	CSVVLQDRAREQYF
TRBV5-6	TRBJ2-7	15	CASSLGRLVVYEQYF
TRBV7-9	TRBJ1-1	13	CASSQGENTEAFF
TRBV5-1	TRBJ2-3	16	CASSLDALGSTDTQYF
TRBV19	TRBJ1-2	12	CASSNTGYGYTF
TRBV19	TRBJ1-6	15	CASSIQSSYNSPLHF
TRBV4-3	TRBJ2-1	19	CASSQGISWREDPSAEQFF
TRBV5-5	TRBJ2-2	14	CASSSRGGAGELFF
TRBV5-1	TRBJ1-3	15	CASSLAGGEGNTIYF
TRBV2	TRBJ1-3	14	CASSRGTSGNTIYF
TRBV6-2/TRBV6-3	TRBJ2-6	18	CASSYDLLKNSGANVLTF
TRBV9	TRBJ2-1	17	CASSVAVGLAGSYEQFF
TRBV5-1	TRBJ2-5	16	CASSYMTSGGQETQYF
TRBV5-5	TRBJ1-5	14	CASSSDLFNQPQHF
TRBV19	TRBJ2-1	17	CASSSLGQTPPANEQFF